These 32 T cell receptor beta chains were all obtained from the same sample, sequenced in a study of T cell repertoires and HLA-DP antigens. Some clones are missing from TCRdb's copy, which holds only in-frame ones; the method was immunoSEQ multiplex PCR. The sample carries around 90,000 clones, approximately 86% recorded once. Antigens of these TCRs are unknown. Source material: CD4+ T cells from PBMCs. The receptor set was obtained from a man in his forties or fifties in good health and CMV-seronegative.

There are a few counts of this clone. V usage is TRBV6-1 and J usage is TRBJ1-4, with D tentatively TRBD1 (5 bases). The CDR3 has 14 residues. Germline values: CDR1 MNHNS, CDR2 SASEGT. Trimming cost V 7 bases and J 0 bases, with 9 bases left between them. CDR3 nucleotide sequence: TGTGCCAGCAAAACAGGAGCAACTAATGAAAAACTGTTTTTT. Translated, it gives CASKTGATNEKLFF.

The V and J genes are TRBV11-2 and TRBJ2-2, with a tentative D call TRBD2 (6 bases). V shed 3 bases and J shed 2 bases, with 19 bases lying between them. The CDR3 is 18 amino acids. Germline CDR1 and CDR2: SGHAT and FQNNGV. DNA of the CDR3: TGTGCCAGCAGCTTCTTACCGCTCGGGGGTTATAACACCGGGGAGCTGTTTTTT. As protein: CASSFLPLGGYNTGELFF.

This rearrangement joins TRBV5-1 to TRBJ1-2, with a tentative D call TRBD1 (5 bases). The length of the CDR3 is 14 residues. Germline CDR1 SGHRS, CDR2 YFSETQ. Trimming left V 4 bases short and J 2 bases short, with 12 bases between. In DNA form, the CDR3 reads TGCGCCAGCAGCCCTCAATCAGGGAACTATGGCTACACCTTC. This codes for CASSPQSGNYGYTF.

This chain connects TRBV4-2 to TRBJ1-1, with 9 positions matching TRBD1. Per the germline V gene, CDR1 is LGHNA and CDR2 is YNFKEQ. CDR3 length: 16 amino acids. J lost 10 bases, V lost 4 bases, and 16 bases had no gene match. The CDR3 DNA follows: TGTGCCAGCAGCCGGGACTTACAGGGGGCACCCAGTGCAGCTTTCTTT. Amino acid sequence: CASSRDLQGAPSAAFF.

The CDR3 DNA reads as TGTGCCAGCAGCCCAAGCGGGGGGCGCTACGAGCAGTACTTC. It specifies CASSPSGGRYEQYF. The gene calls are TRBV6-1 and TRBJ2-7; 9 nucleotides align to TRBD2. CDR1 and CDR2 (germline): MNHNS, SASEGT. J lost 3 bases, V lost 6 bases, and 6 bases had no gene match. The CDR3 spans 14 residues.

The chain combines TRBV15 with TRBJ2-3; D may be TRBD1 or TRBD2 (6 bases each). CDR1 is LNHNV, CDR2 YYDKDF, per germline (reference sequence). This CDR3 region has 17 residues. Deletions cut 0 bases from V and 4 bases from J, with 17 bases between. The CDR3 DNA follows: TGTGCCACCAGCAGAGATTCTGGAGGGGGGTGGGCAGATACGCAGTATTTT. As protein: CATSRDSGGGWADTQYF.

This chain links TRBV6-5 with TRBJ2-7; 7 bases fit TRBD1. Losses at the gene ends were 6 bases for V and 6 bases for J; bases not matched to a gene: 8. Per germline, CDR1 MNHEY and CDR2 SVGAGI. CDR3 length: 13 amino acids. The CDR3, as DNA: TGTGCCAGCAGACCACAGGGGATAAGCGAGCAGTACTTC. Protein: CASRPQGISEQYF.

CDR3 coding DNA: TGTGCCATCAGCACTACAGGGTTTAACACTGAAGCTTTCTTT. It codes for CAISTTGFNTEAFF. The genes are TRBV10-3 and TRBJ1-1, with D tentatively TRBD1 (6 bases). V was clipped by 6 bases and J by 2 bases, with 13 bases between them. The CDR3 runs to 14 residues. Germline lookup yields CDR1 ENHRY and CDR2 SYGVKD.

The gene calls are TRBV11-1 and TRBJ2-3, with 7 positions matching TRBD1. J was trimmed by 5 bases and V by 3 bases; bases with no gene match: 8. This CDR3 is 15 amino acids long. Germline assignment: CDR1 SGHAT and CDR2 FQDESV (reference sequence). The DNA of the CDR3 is TGTGCCAGCAGCTTTGACAGGGTTTTTAAAGATACGCAGTATTTT. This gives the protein CASSFDRVFKDTQYF.

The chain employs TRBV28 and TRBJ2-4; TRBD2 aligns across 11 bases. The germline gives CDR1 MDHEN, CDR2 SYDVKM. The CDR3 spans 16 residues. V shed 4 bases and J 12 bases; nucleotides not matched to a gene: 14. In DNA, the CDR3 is TGTGCCAGCAGTTCGTCCCACGTAGCGGGAGGGTATTCTCAGTACTTC. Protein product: CASSSSHVAGGYSQYF.

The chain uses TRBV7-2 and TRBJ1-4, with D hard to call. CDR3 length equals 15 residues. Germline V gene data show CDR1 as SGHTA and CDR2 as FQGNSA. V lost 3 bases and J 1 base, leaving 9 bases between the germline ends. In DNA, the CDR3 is TGTGCCAGCAGCTTCTCACAGCGAACTAATGAAAAACTGTTTTTT. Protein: CASSFSQRTNEKLFF.

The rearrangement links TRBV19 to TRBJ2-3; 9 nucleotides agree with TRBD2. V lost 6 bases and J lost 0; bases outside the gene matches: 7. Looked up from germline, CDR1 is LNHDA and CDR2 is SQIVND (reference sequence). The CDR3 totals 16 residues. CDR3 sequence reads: CASRPTSGASTDTQYF. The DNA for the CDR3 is TGTGCCAGTAGGCCGACTAGCGGAGCGAGCACAGATACGCAGTATTTT.

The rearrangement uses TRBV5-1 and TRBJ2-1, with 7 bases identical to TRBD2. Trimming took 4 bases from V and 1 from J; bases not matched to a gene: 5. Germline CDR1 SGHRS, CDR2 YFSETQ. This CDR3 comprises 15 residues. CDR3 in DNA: TGCGCCAGCAGCGGGAGCGGGACTTCCTACAATGAGCAGTTCTTC. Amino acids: CASSGSGTSYNEQFF.

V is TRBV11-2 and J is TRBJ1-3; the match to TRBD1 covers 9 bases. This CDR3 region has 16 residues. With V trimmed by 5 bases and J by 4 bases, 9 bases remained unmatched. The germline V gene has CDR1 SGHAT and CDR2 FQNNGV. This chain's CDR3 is CASSHLRDRAGNTIYF. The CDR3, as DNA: TGTGCCAGCAGCCATCTCCGGGACAGGGCAGGAAACACCATATATTTT.

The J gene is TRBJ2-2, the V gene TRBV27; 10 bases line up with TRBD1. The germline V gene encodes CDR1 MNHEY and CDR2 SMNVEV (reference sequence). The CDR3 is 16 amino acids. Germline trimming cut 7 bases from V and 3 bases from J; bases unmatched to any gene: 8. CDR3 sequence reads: CASTRGQGVYTGELFF. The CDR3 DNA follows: TGTGCCAGCACGAGAGGACAGGGGGTTTACACCGGGGAGCTGTTTTTT.

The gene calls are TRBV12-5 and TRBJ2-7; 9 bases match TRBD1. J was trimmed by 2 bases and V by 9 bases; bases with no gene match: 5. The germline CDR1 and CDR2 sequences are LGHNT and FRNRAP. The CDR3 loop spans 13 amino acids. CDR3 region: CARGDRGTYEQYF. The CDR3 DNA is TGTGCTAGAGGAGACAGGGGGACCTACGAGCAGTACTTC.

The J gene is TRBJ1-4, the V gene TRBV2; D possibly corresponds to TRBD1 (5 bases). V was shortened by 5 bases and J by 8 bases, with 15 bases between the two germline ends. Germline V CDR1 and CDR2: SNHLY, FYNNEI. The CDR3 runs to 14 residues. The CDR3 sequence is CASSRGRRGEKLFF. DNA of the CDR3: TGTGCCAGCAGTCGTGGCCGTCGGGGCGAAAAACTGTTTTTT.

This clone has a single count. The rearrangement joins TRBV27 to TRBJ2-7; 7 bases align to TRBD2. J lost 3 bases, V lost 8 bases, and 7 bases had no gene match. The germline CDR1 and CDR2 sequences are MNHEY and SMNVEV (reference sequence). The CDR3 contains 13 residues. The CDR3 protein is CASRSGTFYEQYF. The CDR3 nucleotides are TGTGCCAGCCGGAGCGGGACTTTCTACGAGCAGTACTTC.

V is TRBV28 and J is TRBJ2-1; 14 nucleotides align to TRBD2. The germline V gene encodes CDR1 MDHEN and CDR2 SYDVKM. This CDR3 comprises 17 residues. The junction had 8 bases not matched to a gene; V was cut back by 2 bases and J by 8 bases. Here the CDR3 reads CASSLLRTSGRIHEQFF. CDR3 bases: TGTGCCAGCAGTTTACTAAGGACTAGCGGGAGGATCCATGAGCAGTTCTTC.

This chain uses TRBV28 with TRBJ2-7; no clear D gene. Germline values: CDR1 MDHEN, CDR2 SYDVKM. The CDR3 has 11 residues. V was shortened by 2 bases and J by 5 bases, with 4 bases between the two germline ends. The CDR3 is CASSLGHEQYF. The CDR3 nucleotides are TGTGCCAGCAGTTTAGGGCACGAGCAGTACTTC.

This CDR3 is CASSISGVGISNQPQHF. CDR3 nucleotides: TGTGCCAGTAGTATCTCAGGGGTAGGGATAAGCAATCAGCCCCAGCATTTT. The chain is built from TRBV19 and TRBJ1-5; D perhaps matches TRBD1 (6 bases). The germline V gene has CDR1 LNHDA and CDR2 SQIVND (reference sequence). V lost 3 bases and J 1 base, leaving 16 bases between the germline ends. The CDR3 consists of 17 residues.

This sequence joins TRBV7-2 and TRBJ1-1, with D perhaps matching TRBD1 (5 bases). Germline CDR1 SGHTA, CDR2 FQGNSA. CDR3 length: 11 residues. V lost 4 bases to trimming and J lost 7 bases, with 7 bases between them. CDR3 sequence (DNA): TGTGCCAGCAGCTCGGGACTTGAAGCTTTCTTT. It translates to CASSSGLEAFF.

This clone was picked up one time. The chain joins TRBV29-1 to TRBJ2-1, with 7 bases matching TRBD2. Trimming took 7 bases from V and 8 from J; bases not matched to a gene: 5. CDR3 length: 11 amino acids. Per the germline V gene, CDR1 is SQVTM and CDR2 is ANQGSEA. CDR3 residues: CSGTAGDEQFF. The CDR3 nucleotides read TGCAGCGGAACCGCGGGGGATGAGCAGTTCTTC.

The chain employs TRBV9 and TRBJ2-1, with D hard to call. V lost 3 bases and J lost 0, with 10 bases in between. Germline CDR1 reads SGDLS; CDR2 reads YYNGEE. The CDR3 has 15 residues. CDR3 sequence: CASSGFGSSYNEQFF. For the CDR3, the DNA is TGTGCCAGCAGCGGATTTGGGTCCTCCTACAATGAGCAGTTCTTC.

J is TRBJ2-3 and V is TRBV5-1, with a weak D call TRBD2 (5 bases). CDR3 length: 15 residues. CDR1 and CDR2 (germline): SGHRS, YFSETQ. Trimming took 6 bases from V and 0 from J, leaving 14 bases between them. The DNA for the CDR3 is TGCGCCAGCACCCGGTCGACGGGGAGCACAGATACGCAGTATTTT. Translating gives CASTRSTGSTDTQYF.

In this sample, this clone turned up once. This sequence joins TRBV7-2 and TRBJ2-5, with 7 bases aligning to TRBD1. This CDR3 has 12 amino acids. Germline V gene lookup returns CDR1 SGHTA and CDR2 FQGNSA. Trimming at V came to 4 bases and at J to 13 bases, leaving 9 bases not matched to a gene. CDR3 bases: TGTGCCAGCAGCTATTCCGGACAGGCACGGTACTTC. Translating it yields CASSYSGQARYF. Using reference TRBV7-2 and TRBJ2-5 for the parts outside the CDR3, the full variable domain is GAGVSQSPSNKVTEKGKDVELRCDPISGHTALYWYRQSLGQGLEFLIYFQGNSAPDKSGLPSDRFSAERTGGSVSTLTIQRTQQEDSAVYLCASSYSGQARYFGPGTRLLVL.

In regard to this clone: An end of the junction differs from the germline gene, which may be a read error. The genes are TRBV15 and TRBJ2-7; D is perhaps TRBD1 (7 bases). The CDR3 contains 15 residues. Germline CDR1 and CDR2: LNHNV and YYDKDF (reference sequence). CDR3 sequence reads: CATSGGGGQSFEQYF. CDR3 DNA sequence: TGTGCCACCAGCGGAGGAGGGGGACAGTCCTTCGAGCAGTACTTC. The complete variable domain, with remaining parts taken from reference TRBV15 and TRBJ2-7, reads DAMVIQNPRYQVTQFGKPVTLSCSQTLNHNVMYWYQQKSSQAPKLLFHYYDKDFNNEADTPDNFQSRRPNTSFCFLDIRSPGLGDTAMYLCATSGGGGQSFEQYFGPGTRLTVT.

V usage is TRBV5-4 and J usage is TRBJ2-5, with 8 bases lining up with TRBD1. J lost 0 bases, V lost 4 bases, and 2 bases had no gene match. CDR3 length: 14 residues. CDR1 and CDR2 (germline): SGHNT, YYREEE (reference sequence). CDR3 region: CASSVTGDQETQYF. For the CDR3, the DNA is TGTGCCAGCAGCGTGACAGGGGACCAAGAGACCCAGTACTTC. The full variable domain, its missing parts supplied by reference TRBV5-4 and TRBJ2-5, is ETGVTQSPTHLIKTRGQQVTLRCSSQSGHNTVSWYQQALGQGPQFIFQYYREEENGRGNFPPRFSGLQFPNYSSELNVNALELDDSALYLCASSVTGDQETQYFGPGTRLLVL.

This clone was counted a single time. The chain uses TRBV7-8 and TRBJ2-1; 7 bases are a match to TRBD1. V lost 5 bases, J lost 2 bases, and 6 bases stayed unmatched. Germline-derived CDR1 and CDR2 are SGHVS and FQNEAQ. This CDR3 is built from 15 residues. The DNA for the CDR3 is TGTGCCAGCAGCATTAGACAGGGCACCTACAATGAGCAGTTCTTC. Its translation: CASSIRQGTYNEQFF.

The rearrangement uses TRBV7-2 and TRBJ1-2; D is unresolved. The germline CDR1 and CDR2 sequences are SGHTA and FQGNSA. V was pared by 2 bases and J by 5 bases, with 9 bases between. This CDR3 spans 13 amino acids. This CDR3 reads CASSLHQDYGYTF. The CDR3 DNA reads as TGTGCCAGCAGCTTACACCAAGATTATGGCTACACCTTC. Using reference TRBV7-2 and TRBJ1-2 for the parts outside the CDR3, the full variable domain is GAGVSQSPSNKVTEKGKDVELRCDPISGHTALYWYRQSLGQGLEFLIYFQGNSAPDKSGLPSDRFSAERTGGSVSTLTIQRTQQEDSAVYLCASSLHQDYGYTFGSGTRLTVV.

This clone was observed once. The DNA for the CDR3 is TGTGCCAGCAACCACAGGGCCGGGGAGCTGTTTTTT. Its protein is CASNHRAGELFF. The chain links TRBV7-9 to TRBJ2-2; possibly TRBD1 for D (6 bases). The V end lost 7 bases, the J end lost 6 bases, and 9 bases lay between the germline ends. The germline gives CDR1 SEHNR, CDR2 FQNEAQ (reference sequence). This CDR3 is 12 amino acids long.

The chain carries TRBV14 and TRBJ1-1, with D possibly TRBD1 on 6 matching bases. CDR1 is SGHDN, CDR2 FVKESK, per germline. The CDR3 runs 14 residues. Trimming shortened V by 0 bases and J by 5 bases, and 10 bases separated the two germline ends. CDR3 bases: TGTGCCAGCAGCCAAGAAGTAAGGGGGACTGAAGCTTTCTTT. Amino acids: CASSQEVRGTEAFF.